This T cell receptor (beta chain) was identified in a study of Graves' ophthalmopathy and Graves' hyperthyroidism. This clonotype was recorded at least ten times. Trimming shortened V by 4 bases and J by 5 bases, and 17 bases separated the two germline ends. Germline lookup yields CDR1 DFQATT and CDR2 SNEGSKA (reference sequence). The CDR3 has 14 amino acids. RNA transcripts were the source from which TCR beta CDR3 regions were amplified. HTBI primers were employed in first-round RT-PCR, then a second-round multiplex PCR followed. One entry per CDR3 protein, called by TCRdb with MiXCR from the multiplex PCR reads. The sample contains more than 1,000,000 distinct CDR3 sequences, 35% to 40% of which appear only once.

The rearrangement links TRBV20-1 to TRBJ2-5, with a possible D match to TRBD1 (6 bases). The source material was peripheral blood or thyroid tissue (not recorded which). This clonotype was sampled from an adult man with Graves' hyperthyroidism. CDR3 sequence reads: CSANQGSMGETQYF. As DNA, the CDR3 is TGCAGTGCTAATCAGGGGTCCATGGGGGAGACCCAGTACTTC.